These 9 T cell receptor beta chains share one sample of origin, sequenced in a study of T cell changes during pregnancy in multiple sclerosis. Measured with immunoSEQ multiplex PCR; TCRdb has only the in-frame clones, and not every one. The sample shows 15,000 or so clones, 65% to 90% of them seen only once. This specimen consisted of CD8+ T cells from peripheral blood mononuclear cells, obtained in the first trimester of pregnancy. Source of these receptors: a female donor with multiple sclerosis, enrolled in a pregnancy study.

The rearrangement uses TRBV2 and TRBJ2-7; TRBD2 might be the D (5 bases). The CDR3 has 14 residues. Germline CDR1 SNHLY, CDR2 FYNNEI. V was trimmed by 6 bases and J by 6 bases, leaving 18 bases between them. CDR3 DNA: TGTGCCAGCAGCGCCACTAGGGTGACCCTCGAGCAGTACTTC. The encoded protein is CASSATRVTLEQYF.

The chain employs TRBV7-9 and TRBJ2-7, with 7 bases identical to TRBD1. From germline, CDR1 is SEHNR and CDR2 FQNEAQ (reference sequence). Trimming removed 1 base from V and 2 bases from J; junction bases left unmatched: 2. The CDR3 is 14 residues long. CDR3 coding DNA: TGTGCCAGCAGCTTAGGGGACAGCCCCTACGAGCAGTACTTC. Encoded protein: CASSLGDSPYEQYF.

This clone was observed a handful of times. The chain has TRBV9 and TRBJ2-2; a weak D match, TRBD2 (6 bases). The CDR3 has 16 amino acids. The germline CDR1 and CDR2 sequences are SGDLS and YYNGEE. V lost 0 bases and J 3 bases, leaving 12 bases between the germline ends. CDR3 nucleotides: TGTGCCAGCAGCGTAGAAGGAGCGGGTGACACCGGGGAGCTGTTTTTT. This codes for CASSVEGAGDTGELFF.

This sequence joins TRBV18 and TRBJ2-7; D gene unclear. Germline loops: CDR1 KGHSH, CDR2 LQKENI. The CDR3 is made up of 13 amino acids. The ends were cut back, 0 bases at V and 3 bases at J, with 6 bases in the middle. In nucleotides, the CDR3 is TGTGCCAGCTCACCACCGGGCAGCTACGAGCAGTACTTC. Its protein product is CASSPPGSYEQYF.

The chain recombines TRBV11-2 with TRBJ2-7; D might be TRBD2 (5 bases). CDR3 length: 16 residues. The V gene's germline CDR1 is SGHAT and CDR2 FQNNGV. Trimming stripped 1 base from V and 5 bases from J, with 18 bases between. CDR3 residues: CASSLAPLRRLDEQYF. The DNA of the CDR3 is TGTGCCAGCAGCTTAGCGCCTCTAAGGAGGCTTGACGAGCAGTACTTC.

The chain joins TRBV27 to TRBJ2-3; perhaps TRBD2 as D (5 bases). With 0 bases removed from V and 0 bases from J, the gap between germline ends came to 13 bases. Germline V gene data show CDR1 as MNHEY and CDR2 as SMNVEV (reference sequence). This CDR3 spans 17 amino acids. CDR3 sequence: CASSLSDGDFSTDTQYF. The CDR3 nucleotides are TGTGCCAGCAGTTTATCGGACGGGGATTTTAGCACAGATACGCAGTATTTT.

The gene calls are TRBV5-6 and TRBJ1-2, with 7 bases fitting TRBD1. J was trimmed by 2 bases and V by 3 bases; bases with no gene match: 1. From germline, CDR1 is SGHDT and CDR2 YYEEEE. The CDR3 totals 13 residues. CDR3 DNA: TGTGCCAGCAGCTCGACAGGGAACTATGGCTACACCTTC. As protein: CASSSTGNYGYTF.

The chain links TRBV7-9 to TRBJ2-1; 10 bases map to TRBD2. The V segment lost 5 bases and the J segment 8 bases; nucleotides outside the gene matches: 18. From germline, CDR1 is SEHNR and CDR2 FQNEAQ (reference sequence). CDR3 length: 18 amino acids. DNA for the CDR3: TGTGCCAGCAGCCCTTTACCGGAAGAGCGGGAGGGCCCGGATGAGCAGTTCTTC. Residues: CASSPLPEEREGPDEQFF.

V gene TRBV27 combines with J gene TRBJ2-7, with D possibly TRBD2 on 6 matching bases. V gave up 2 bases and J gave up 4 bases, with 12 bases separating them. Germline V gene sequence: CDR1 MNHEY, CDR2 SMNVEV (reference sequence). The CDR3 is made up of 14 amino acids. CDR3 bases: TGTGCCAGCAGTTTAGGGGGGAATAATTACGAGCAGTACTTC. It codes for CASSLGGNNYEQYF.